These 21 T cell receptor beta chains share one sample of origin, sequenced in a study of cytomegalovirus exposure and HLA in healthy donors (dated by TCRdb to about 2017). Libraries were built with the immunoSEQ multiplex PCR assay. The multiplex PCR relied on a mix of 60 forward primers for TCR Vbeta segments and 13 reverse primers for TCR Jbeta segments. Entries here come from immuneACCESS through TCRdb and include only in-frame sequences with V and J called. Some clones fail to appear in such tables; in the studies checked, an unresolved V gene covers under half of the shortfall, and the cause of the remainder is unknown. This sample holds tens of thousands of clones; about 67% were observed only once. Jointly, the top ten make up around 1.9% of the sample. The sequenced sample was PBMCs. The receptors come from a man aged 30 to 45 in good health and CMV-seronegative.

V and J are TRBV2 and TRBJ1-2; TRBD1 matches 7 bases. The CDR3 extends over 14 amino acids. Trimming cost V 2 bases and J 8 bases; bases outside gene matches: 8. Looked up from germline, CDR1 is SNHLY and CDR2 is FYNNEI. In DNA form, the CDR3 reads TGTGCCAGCAGTGAACAAGGGGGCTATGACGGCTACACCTTC. The encoded protein is CASSEQGGYDGYTF.

This clone was counted between two and nine times. V and J are TRBV5-1 and TRBJ2-7, with unresolved D. With 2 bases removed from V and 5 bases from J, the gap between germline ends came to 14 bases. The CDR3 runs to 14 residues. Germline loops: CDR1 SGHRS, CDR2 YFSETQ. The CDR3 loop is CASSLVRSVDEQYF. For the CDR3, the DNA is TGCGCCAGCAGCTTAGTTAGAAGCGTGGACGAGCAGTACTTC. The whole variable domain, remainder taken from reference TRBV5-1 and TRBJ2-7, is KAGVTQTPRYLIKTRGQQVTLSCSPISGHRSVSWYQQTPGQGLQFLFEYFSETQRNKGNFPGRFSGRQFSNSRSEMNVSTLELGDSALYLCASSLVRSVDEQYFGPGTRLTVT.

The genes are TRBV11-2 and TRBJ2-7, with D uncertain. V lost 7 bases and J 6 bases, leaving 10 bases between the germline ends. Germline loops: CDR1 SGHAT, CDR2 FQNNGV. The CDR3 has 11 residues. DNA of the CDR3: TGTGCCAGCACCCCCCTTTTCGAGCAGTACTTC. This codes for CASTPLFEQYF.

This clone has a handful of counts. V usage is TRBV10-3 and J usage is TRBJ2-7, with D possibly matching TRBD2 (5 bases). The CDR3 length is 17 residues. V lost 1 base and J lost 6, with 22 bases in between. The germline CDR1 and CDR2 sequences are ENHRY and SYGVKD. The CDR3 protein is CAISEYGNGELMGEQYF. CDR3 in DNA: TGTGCCATCAGTGAGTACGGGAACGGGGAACTCATGGGCGAGCAGTACTTC.

The J gene is TRBJ1-1, the V gene TRBV4-3, with D perhaps matching TRBD1 (5 bases). This CDR3 contains 15 residues. CDR1 and CDR2 from the germline V gene are LGHNA and YSLEER. The ends were cut back, 3 bases at V and 4 bases at J, with 15 bases in the middle. The CDR3 spells CASSQGGTDITEAFF. The CDR3 coding sequence is TGCGCCAGCAGCCAGGGCGGGACGGACATCACTGAAGCTTTCTTT.

The chain is built from TRBV29-1 and TRBJ1-1; D gene unclear. Germline CDR1 SQVTM, CDR2 ANQGSEA. The V and J ends lost 3 bases and 14 bases respectively, with 13 bases between them. The CDR3 spans 10 residues. The CDR3: CSVDSCLGFF. CDR3 nucleotides: TGCAGCGTTGACAGCTGTTTGGGCTTCTTT.

The chain carries TRBV9 and TRBJ2-5; possibly TRBD2 for D (6 bases). Per germline, CDR1 SGDLS and CDR2 YYNGEE. The CDR3 has 15 amino acids. Between the trimmed V and J ends, which lost 2 bases and 5 bases, there was a span of 16 bases. As DNA, the CDR3 is TGTGCCAGCAGCGTCGGAGAGGGTGGGGGGGAGACCCAGTACTTC. Translation gives CASSVGEGGGETQYF.

The chain joins TRBV9 to TRBJ2-3; 8 positions match TRBD1. This CDR3 is built from 15 residues. Germline assignment: CDR1 SGDLS and CDR2 YYNGEE. V lost 6 bases to trimming and J lost 5 bases; unmatched junction nucleotides: 11. Here the CDR3 reads CASNPGTGGEDTQYF. The CDR3 nucleotides read TGTGCCAGCAATCCCGGGACAGGAGGTGAAGATACGCAGTATTTT.

V and J are TRBV9 and TRBJ2-1, with TRBD2 as a possible D gene (5 bases). V was cut by 2 bases and J by 0 bases, with 6 bases left in between. The CDR3 totals 14 residues. Per the germline V gene, CDR1 is SGDLS and CDR2 is YYNGEE. The CDR3 nucleotides read TGTGCCAGCAGCGTGAGGGCCTCCTACAATGAGCAGTTCTTC. Translating gives CASSVRASYNEQFF.

The chain has TRBV4-1 and TRBJ2-7; 12 bases map to TRBD2. From germline, CDR1 is MGHRA and CDR2 YSYEKL. CDR3 length: 16 residues. V gave up 0 bases and J gave up 2 bases; unmatched junction bases: 2. The CDR3 here is CASSQDLAGGTYEQYF. The DNA of the CDR3 is TGCGCCAGCAGCCAAGATCTAGCGGGGGGGACCTACGAGCAGTACTTC.

The chain links TRBV27 to TRBJ1-1; tentative D call: TRBD1 (6 bases). The CDR3 has 16 amino acids. Germline V CDR1 and CDR2: MNHEY, SMNVEV (reference sequence). The germline V and J ends were trimmed by 6 bases and 1 base, with 18 bases remaining between them. Here the CDR3 reads CASRTYQGQRNTEAFF. CDR3 nucleotide sequence: TGTGCCAGCAGGACCTACCAGGGGCAGAGGAACACTGAAGCTTTCTTT.

The chain uses TRBV6-5 and TRBJ1-2, with TRBD1 matching over 10 bases. This CDR3 has 15 residues. CDR1 and CDR2 from the germline V gene are MNHEY and SVGAGI. Losses at the gene ends were 4 bases for V and 8 bases for J; bases not matched to a gene: 10. The CDR3 reads CASSSGQGKLRGYTF. Here the CDR3 DNA reads TGTGCCAGCAGTTCGGGACAGGGGAAATTAAGGGGCTACACCTTC.

The V gene is TRBV5-5, the J gene TRBJ1-2, with TRBD1 identical over 9 bases. V lost 4 bases to trimming and J lost 7 bases; unmatched junction nucleotides: 14. The CDR3 consists of 16 residues. Germline V gene lookup returns CDR1 SGHKS and CDR2 YYEKEE (reference sequence). CDR3 sequence: CASSPRPGQGVGGYTF. The CDR3 coding sequence is TGTGCCAGCAGCCCGCGACCGGGACAGGGCGTTGGTGGCTACACCTTC. Together with reference TRBV5-5 and TRBJ1-2, the CDR3 gives the full variable domain: DAGVTQSPTHLIKTRGQQVTLRCSPISGHKSVSWYQQVLGQGPQFIFQYYEKEERGRGNFPDRFSARQFPNYSSELNVNALLLGDSALYLCASSPRPGQGVGGYTFGSGTRLTVV.

The J gene is TRBJ1-1, the V gene TRBV30; D ambiguous. This CDR3 has 13 amino acids. CDR1 and CDR2 from the germline V gene are GTSNPN and SVGIG (reference sequence). The ends were cut back, 5 bases at V and 0 bases at J, with 10 bases in the middle. The chain's CDR3 is CAWAPSMNTEAFF. The CDR3 coding sequence is TGTGCCTGGGCCCCTAGCATGAACACTGAAGCTTTCTTT. Full variable domain (remainder filled in from reference TRBV30 and TRBJ1-1): SQTIHQWPATLVQPVGSPLSLECTVEGTSNPNLYWYRQAAGRGLQLLFYSVGIGQISSEVPQNLSASRPQDRQFILSSKKLLLSDSGFYLCAWAPSMNTEAFFGQGTRLTVV.

The chain has TRBV30 and TRBJ1-2; D is perhaps TRBD1 (5 bases). The germline CDR1 and CDR2 sequences are GTSNPN and SVGIG (reference sequence). The CDR3 totals 14 residues. V was cut by 7 bases and J by 1 base, with 16 bases left in between. The CDR3 nucleotides read TGTGCCTCCGAAGGGGCAGGGCGTAACTATGGCTACACCTTC. Translating it yields CASEGAGRNYGYTF.

The CDR3 protein is CASSPVDVAGLNSPLHF. DNA of the CDR3: TGTGCCAGCAGTCCGGTTGACGTGGCGGGCCTAAATTCACCCCTCCACTTT. The chain is built from TRBV27 and TRBJ1-6; D is unresolved. Germline V gene lookup returns CDR1 MNHEY and CDR2 SMNVEV (reference sequence). The V end lost 5 bases, the J end lost 7 bases, and 21 bases lay between the germline ends. This CDR3 contains 17 residues.

The sample holds a few counts of this clone. The chain carries TRBV6-5 and TRBJ1-1; tentative D call: TRBD1 (5 bases). Trimming removed 0 bases from V and 0 bases from J, with 8 bases in between. Germline-derived CDR1 and CDR2 are MNHEY and SVGAGI. This CDR3 comprises 15 residues. DNA for the CDR3: TGTGCCAGCAGTTACTCATCCAGGGTGAACACTGAAGCTTTCTTT. Protein product: CASSYSSRVNTEAFF.

This clone has only a few counts. This chain connects TRBV10-3 to TRBJ1-5; D not resolved. The CDR3 spans 13 residues. V was clipped by 8 bases and J by 5 bases, with 13 bases between them. From germline, CDR1 is ENHRY and CDR2 SYGVKD. CDR3 amino acids: CAIRVGEDQPQHF. The CDR3 DNA sequence: TGTGCCATCCGAGTTGGCGAGGATCAGCCCCAGCATTTT.

CDR3 residues: CSARRDTEAFF. In DNA form, the CDR3 reads TGCAGTGCTCGGAGGGACACTGAAGCTTTCTTT. This chain uses TRBV20-1 with TRBJ1-1; the D is unclear. V was cut by 5 bases and J by 3 bases, with 7 bases left in between. The germline V gene encodes CDR1 DFQATT and CDR2 SNEGSKA (reference sequence). This CDR3 contains 11 residues.

The chain has TRBV4-3 and TRBJ1-2; D is ambiguous. Germline assignment: CDR1 LGHNA and CDR2 YSLEER. This CDR3 has 15 amino acids. The ends were cut back, 2 bases at V and 4 bases at J, with 14 bases in the middle. In DNA form, the CDR3 reads TGCGCCAGCAGCCAATTCAGAACAGCTTTCTATGGCTACACCTTC. Its translation: CASSQFRTAFYGYTF.

The chain employs TRBV7-2 and TRBJ2-7; 7 positions match TRBD2. CDR3 length: 15 residues. In germline, CDR1 is SGHTA, CDR2 FQGNSA. After removal of 3 bases from V and 5 bases from J, the junction contained 10 bases not matched to a gene. The CDR3 here is CASSLEGRAQDEQYF. CDR3 DNA sequence: TGTGCCAGCAGCTTGGAGGGGAGGGCCCAGGACGAGCAGTACTTC. Variable domain in full (rest from reference TRBV7-2 and TRBJ2-7): GAGVSQSPSNKVTEKGKDVELRCDPISGHTALYWYRQSLGQGLEFLIYFQGNSAPDKSGLPSDRFSAERTGGSVSTLTIQRTQQEDSAVYLCASSLEGRAQDEQYFGPGTRLTVT.